The 16 T cell receptor beta chains in this list originate from one sample, sequenced in a study of early T cells in non-severe SARS-CoV-2 infection (dated by TCRdb to about 2021). Preparation of the library involved 5' RACE. Sequencing was performed on a NextSeq 500. TCRdb's own reprocessing of the public reads used fastp at Q25 and MiXCR and kept productive beta chains. Identical CDR3 proteins give one entry, which carries the most common genes and DNA. The sample table holds about 33,000 distinct CDR3 sequences, of which about 6.7% were seen once. The top ten clones comprise approximately 4% of the sample. Sequencing was carried out using whole blood. All receptors come from an adult who was a healthcare worker with PCR-confirmed SARS-CoV-2 infection or an uninfected control (not recorded which).

This clonotype was counted between two and nine times. The J gene is TRBJ2-1, the V gene TRBV27, with D unresolved. Trimming pared 2 bases from V and 5 bases from J, leaving 16 bases between. Germline V gives CDR1 MNHEY, CDR2 SMNVEV (reference sequence). This CDR3 region has 16 residues. The CDR3 DNA sequence: TGTGCCAGCAGTTTAATCGACAAGAGACGGGACAATGAGCAGTTCTTC. Its protein product is CASSLIDKRRDNEQFF.

In regard to this clonotype: Just one base apart from a much larger clone, this may be a read error. CDR3 DNA: TGTGCCAGCAGCTTGGATAGCACGGGAGTCTACGAGCAGTACTTC. Amino acids: CASSLDSTGVYEQYF. This rearrangement joins TRBV5-5 to TRBJ2-7, with D maybe TRBD2 (6 bases). Germline CDR1 reads SGHKS; CDR2 reads YYEKEE (reference sequence). Trimming removed 0 bases at V and 3 bases at J, with 13 bases between. This CDR3 is 15 amino acids long.

This clonotype showed up many times. The CDR3 sequence: CASSLTPGHRYNEQFF. CDR3 DNA sequence: TGTGCCAGCAGCTTAACCCCGGGACACCGGTACAATGAGCAGTTCTTC. The rearrangement joins TRBV7-3 to TRBJ2-1; D perhaps matches TRBD1 (6 bases). Germline V CDR1 and CDR2: SGHTA, FQGTGA. The CDR3 sequence is 16 residues long. V gave up 0 bases and J gave up 4 bases, with 13 bases separating them.

The genes are TRBV7-9 and TRBJ2-7, with a weak D call TRBD2 (5 bases). The CDR3 runs 14 residues. Germline CDR1 and CDR2: SEHNR and FQNEAQ (reference sequence). V was pared by 5 bases and J by 6 bases, with 17 bases between. The CDR3 sequence: CASSGRAPRPEQYF. The CDR3 DNA is TGTGCCAGCAGCGGGCGGGCCCCGCGGCCCGAGCAGTACTTC.

The V and J genes are TRBV7-3 and TRBJ1-6; D remains ambiguous. The CDR3 totals 14 residues. Between the trimmed V and J ends, which lost 3 bases and 2 bases, there was a span of 5 bases. Germline-derived CDR1 and CDR2 are SGHTA and FQGTGA. This CDR3 is CASSFGAYNSPLHF. The DNA for the CDR3 is TGTGCCAGCAGCTTCGGGGCCTATAATTCACCCCTCCACTTT.

This clonotype was picked up many times. The genes are TRBV7-8 and TRBJ2-7; no definite D call. The CDR3 runs 15 residues. The germline CDR1 and CDR2 sequences are SGHVS and FQNEAQ. Trimming stripped 2 bases from V and 2 bases from J, with 13 bases between. The CDR3 here is CASSLRPNGAYEQYF. Written as DNA, the CDR3 is TGTGCCAGCAGCTTAAGGCCCAACGGAGCCTACGAGCAGTACTTC.

This clonotype was counted only a few times. The chain has TRBV27 and TRBJ2-3; D unclear. The CDR3 covers 15 residues. V shed 1 base and J shed 0 bases, with 8 bases lying between them. Germline CDR1 and CDR2: MNHEY and SMNVEV (reference sequence). The CDR3 loop is CASSLYPASTDTQYF. The CDR3 coding sequence is TGTGCCAGCAGTTTATACCCGGCTAGCACAGATACGCAGTATTTT.

Many counts were recorded for this clonotype. The V gene is TRBV28, the J gene TRBJ1-1; D is uncertain. This CDR3 has 11 residues. The V gene's germline CDR1 is MDHEN and CDR2 SYDVKM. V lost 5 bases to trimming and J lost 7 bases, with 8 bases between them. CDR3 residues: CASSAGIEAFF. The CDR3 region has the DNA TGTGCCAGCAGTGCCGGGATTGAAGCTTTCTTT.

This clonotype was detected ten times or more. This chain joins TRBV10-1 and TRBJ2-2; 9 nucleotides align to TRBD1. V dropped 11 bases and J dropped 7; count of bases not matched to a gene: 8. CDR3 length: 13 amino acids. The germline CDR1 and CDR2 sequences are WNHNN and SYGVQD (reference sequence). CDR3 in amino acids: CARTGTGIGELFF. The CDR3 nucleotides read TGCGCCCGTACCGGGACAGGGATCGGGGAGCTGTTTTTT.

This clonotype was seen repeatedly, ten times or more. J is TRBJ2-3 and V is TRBV7-6; D uncertain. The V and J ends lost 5 bases and 2 bases respectively, with 5 bases between them. CDR1 and CDR2 from the germline V gene are SGHVS and FNYEAQ. The CDR3 has 12 residues. The CDR3 DNA reads as TGTGCCAGCAGCCCCCACACAGATACGCAGTATTTT. Translated: CASSPHTDTQYF.

The rearrangement uses TRBV4-2 and TRBJ2-7, with 8 positions matching TRBD2. V lost 4 bases, J lost 0 bases, and 11 bases stayed unmatched. The CDR3 is 17 residues long. Germline loops: CDR1 LGHNA, CDR2 YNFKEQ. CDR3 sequence reads: CASSREEGLGISYEQYF. As DNA, the CDR3 is TGTGCCAGCAGCCGAGAGGAGGGACTAGGAATCTCCTACGAGCAGTACTTC.

This clonotype showed up many times. The chain couples TRBV20-1 to TRBJ1-2; tentative D call: TRBD1 (5 bases). V lost 8 bases, J lost 2 bases, and 21 bases lay in between. CDR1 is DFQATT, CDR2 SNEGSKA, per germline (reference sequence). CDR3 length: 15 residues. The CDR3 sequence: CSPGTADSINYGYTF. As DNA, the CDR3 is TGCAGTCCTGGGACTGCCGACTCGATCAACTATGGCTACACCTTC.

By its share, this clonotype is medium-sized. The rearrangement joins TRBV20-1 to TRBJ2-1; weak D call: TRBD2 (5 bases). Germline V gives CDR1 DFQATT, CDR2 SNEGSKA (reference sequence). Trimming shortened V by 4 bases and J by 0 bases, and 10 bases separated the two germline ends. CDR3 length: 14 amino acids. DNA for the CDR3: TGCAGTGCTATGACTACATACTCCTACAATGAGCAGTTCTTC. Its translation is CSAMTTYSYNEQFF.

Ten or more counts support this clonotype. The J gene is TRBJ1-3, the V gene TRBV12-3 or TRBV12-4, with D unclear. The germline V and J ends were trimmed by 6 bases and 8 bases, with 11 bases remaining between them. CDR3 size: 12 residues. The CDR3 DNA reads as TGTGCCAGCAGGTTATCATGGGACACCATATATTTT. Residues: CASRLSWDTIYF.

The chain couples TRBV10-3 to TRBJ2-3; D gene uncertain. CDR1 and CDR2 from the germline V gene are ENHRY and SYGVKD. This CDR3 has 11 residues. V was cut by 4 bases and J by 5 bases, with 4 bases left in between. CDR3: CAISAGDTQYF. DNA for the CDR3: TGTGCCATCAGTGCGGGAGATACGCAGTATTTT.

This clonotype was seen ten or more times. The chain combines TRBV10-3 with TRBJ1-2; D gene ambiguous. The germline V gene encodes CDR1 ENHRY and CDR2 SYGVKD. V was shortened by 2 bases and J by 5 bases, with 15 bases between the two germline ends. The CDR3 extends over 15 amino acids. The CDR3 region is CAISEPGGGAYGYTF. The CDR3, as DNA: TGTGCCATCAGTGAGCCGGGCGGCGGCGCATATGGCTACACCTTC.